These T cell receptor beta chains were read from a single sample in a study of OX40 agonist ivuxolimab in advanced cancers. Produced via immunoSEQ multiplex PCR; TCRdb's table is partial and in-frame only. The repertoire holds about 77,000 clones, with around 85% as singletons. Source: CD4+ or CD8+ T cells sorted from blood, taken in a trial of the OX40 agonist ivuxolimab. The receptors originated from an adult with an advanced solid tumor such as melanoma, head and neck, liver or kidney cancer. The CDR3 runs from the conserved cysteine through the conserved F or W.

V gene	J gene	CDR3 protein
TRBV19	TRBJ2-4	CASSIDGGPAKNIQYF
TRBV11-2	TRBJ1-1	CASSQGRKMNTEAFF
TRBV9	TRBJ2-7	CASSVGPGDEREQYF
TRBV19	TRBJ2-5	CASSIEGETQYF
TRBV6-5	TRBJ2-7	CASSYSRSGSYEQYF
TRBV2	TRBJ2-3	CASSEQLDTDTQYF
TRBV5-1	TRBJ2-3	CASSLGSTAGPSPNTQYF
TRBV19	TRBJ2-6	CASSIEARGFSGANVLTF
TRBV6-5	TRBJ1-2	CASSYWGLSSYGSF
TRBV6-6	TRBJ1-1	CASSYAGVGYTEAFF
TRBV5-1	TRBJ2-3	CASTKEAGDGLAGEVDTQYF
TRBV5-6	TRBJ1-2	CASRPRGQGTYGYTF
TRBV15	TRBJ1-3	CATSHPGISGNTIYF
TRBV29-1	TRBJ1-1	CSVGGTGSSTEAFF
TRBV5-5	TRBJ1-5	CASSPTAYSNQPQHF
TRBV30	TRBJ1-5	CAWSGTDNQPQHF
TRBV19	TRBJ2-7	CASSIDSTYEQYF
TRBV4-2	TRBJ1-2	CASSRSLSASGNYGYTF
TRBV29-1	TRBJ1-1	CSVVATVNTEAFF
TRBV5-4	TRBJ1-1	CASSPRQASNTEAFF
TRBV19	TRBJ2-3	CASSIDRVSTDTQYF
TRBV7-2	TRBJ2-1	CASSQLAGDYNEQFF
TRBV29-1	TRBJ2-1	CSVAYYNEQFF
TRBV14	TRBJ2-1	CASSQEPGQGDNEQFF
TRBV29-1	TRBJ1-1	CSGGEGGLNTEAFF
TRBV5-4	TRBJ1-1	CASSQDLRPTAFF
TRBV4-1	TRBJ1-2	CASSQGVAYTF
TRBV5-5	TRBJ1-1	CASSRDRDTEAFF
TRBV7-3	TRBJ1-2	CASSLWAVLGCTF
TRBV5-4	TRBJ2-6	CASSLVGTGANVLTF
TRBV2	TRBJ2-5	CASSYGQLEETQYF
TRBV6-5	TRBJ2-1	CASSYSYAGSEQFF
TRBV28	TRBJ1-5	CASSLWLPGGNQPQHF
TRBV7-2	TRBJ1-2	CASSLQGGGYTF
TRBV5-6	TRBJ1-2	CASSYWVQGVNYGYTF
TRBV6-1	TRBJ1-2	CASSASGRRGYTF
TRBV7-2	TRBJ1-1	CASSLRDALGTEAFF
TRBV4-1	TRBJ2-5	CASSQDWASRVGTQYF
TRBV4-2	TRBJ2-5	CASSQEDWRRFQETQYF
TRBV5-1	.	CASSLDQYEQYF
TRBV7-2	TRBJ1-5	CASSLSLLGSQPQHF
TRBV6-6	TRBJ1-4	CASSYISYEKLFF
TRBV5-1	TRBJ1-1	CASSLAGQTSEAFF
TRBV5-1	TRBJ2-7	CASSFGGGAFAYEQYF
TRBV7-2	TRBJ2-5	CASRGGGRTAWETQYF
TRBV6-4	TRBJ2-7	CASSDPPARGYLTYEQYF
TRBV7-6	TRBJ2-7	CASSPADTPTYEQYF
TRBV7-8	TRBJ1-3	CASSLVRLGQVSSGNTIYF
TRBV7-9	TRBJ2-3	CASTFTSGGSTDTQYF
TRBV5-1	TRBJ2-1	CASSSWTGGAGNEQFF
TRBV5-6	TRBJ2-5	CASSSSGRAWVETQYF
TRBV6-5	TRBJ1-1	CASSYGPWQENTEAFF
TRBV7-2	TRBJ1-1	CASGTRVEAFF
TRBV21-1	TRBJ2-1	CASSNKQGKGWNEQFF
TRBV6-5	TRBJ1-5	CASRPTGRNQPQHF
TRBV13	TRBJ2-2	CASSSITGELFF
TRBV9	TRBJ2-5	CASSVAGTSQETQYF
TRBV19	TRBJ2-7	CASRTTSGSAEQYF
TRBV5-1	TRBJ2-7	CASSLTGQGFNEQYF
TRBV29-1	TRBJ1-1	CSVVGVRPDAFF